A single sample gave rise to the 30 T cell receptor beta chains below, sequenced in a study of blood T cell repertoires in COVID-19. TCRdb's table, derived via immunoSEQ multiplex PCR, lists solely in-frame clones and lacks some. The sample has about 76,000 clones, 86% seen once; the top ten hold 15% to 20%. The material sequenced was peripheral blood. These receptors were taken from a human donor in a cohort sampled during active COVID-19.

The V call is TRBV7-2, the J call TRBJ2-5, with D possibly matching TRBD1 (6 bases). The ends were cut back, 1 base at V and 1 base at J, with 13 bases in the middle. The CDR3 has 16 residues. Germline CDR1 and CDR2: SGHTA and FQGNSA. The CDR3: CASSLGASRGQETQYF. In nucleotides, the CDR3 is TGTGCCAGCAGCTTAGGGGCCAGCAGGGGCCAAGAGACCCAGTACTTC.

The chain recombines TRBV11-2 with TRBJ2-1; 9 nucleotides match TRBD2. There are 15 residues in the CDR3. CDR1 and CDR2 (germline): SGHAT, FQNNGV. V trimming: 0 bases; J trimming: 6 bases; junction bases outside the gene matches: 3. The CDR3 nucleotides are TGTGCCAGCAGCTTAGATATAGCGGGAGTCAATGAGCAGTTCTTC. The encoded protein is CASSLDIAGVNEQFF.

The chain is built from TRBV9 and TRBJ2-1, with 9 bases identical to TRBD1. The CDR3 totals 17 residues. Germline CDR1 is SGDLS and CDR2 is YYNGEE. The V gene end was trimmed by 0 bases and the J gene end by 3 bases; junction bases not matched to a gene: 7. CDR3 bases: TGTGCCAGCAGCGTAGAGGCAGGGACAGGGATCTACAATGAGCAGTTCTTC. This codes for CASSVEAGTGIYNEQFF. Based on the CDR3 plus reference TRBV9 and TRBJ2-1, the full variable domain is DSGVTQTPKHLITATGQRVTLRCSPRSGDLSVYWYQQSLDQGLQFLIQYYNGEERAKGNILERFSAQQFPDLHSELNLSSLELGDSALYFCASSVEAGTGIYNEQFFGPGTRLTVL.

The chain carries TRBV5-6 and TRBJ1-1; TRBD1 matches at 9 bases. V shed 5 bases, J shed 4 bases, and the junction held 3 bases outside the gene matches. This CDR3 has 13 amino acids. The germline CDR1 and CDR2 sequences are SGHDT and YYEEEE. CDR3 nucleotide sequence: TGTGCCAGCAGGTTGACAGGGGGCACTGAAGCTTTCTTT. Residues: CASRLTGGTEAFF. Variable domain in full (rest from reference TRBV5-6 and TRBJ1-1): DAGVTQSPTHLIKTRGQQVTLRCSPKSGHDTVSWYQQALGQGPQFIFQYYEEEERQRGNFPDRFSGHQFPNYSSELNVNALLLGDSALYLCASRLTGGTEAFFGQGTRLTVV.

V gene TRBV19 combines with J gene TRBJ1-2, with 10 bases that match TRBD1. Trimming removed 3 bases from V and 4 bases from J; junction bases left unmatched: 5. The CDR3 extends over 15 amino acids. Germline-derived CDR1 and CDR2 are LNHDA and SQIVND (reference sequence). The DNA for the CDR3 is TGTGCCAGTAGTATCACCGGGACAGGGGTCTATGGCTACACCTTC. This translates into CASSITGTGVYGYTF. Combining the CDR3 with reference TRBV19 and TRBJ1-2 gives the whole variable domain DGGITQSPKYLFRKEGQNVTLSCEQNLNHDAMYWYRQDPGQGLRLIYYSQIVNDFQKGDIAEGYSVSREKKESFPLTVTSAQKNPTAFYLCASSITGTGVYGYTFGSGTRLTVV.

The rearrangement uses TRBV7-3 and TRBJ2-7; TRBD2 aligns across 9 bases. The V and J ends lost 1 base and 2 bases, in that order; junction bases with no gene match: 6. Germline CDR1 is SGHTA and CDR2 is FQGTGA. CDR3 length equals 16 residues. CDR3 sequence: CASSLMGLADTYEQYF. DNA of the CDR3: TGTGCCAGCAGCTTAATGGGACTAGCCGATACCTACGAGCAGTACTTC. Variable domain in full (rest from reference TRBV7-3 and TRBJ2-7): GAGVSQTPSNKVTEKGKYVELRCDPISGHTALYWYRQSLGQGPEFLIYFQGTGAADDSGLPNDRFFAVRPEGSVSTLKIQRTERGDSAVYLCASSLMGLADTYEQYFGPGTRLTVT.

This chain uses TRBV14 with TRBJ2-7; D ambiguous. The germline V gene encodes CDR1 SGHDN and CDR2 FVKESK. V gave up 2 bases and J gave up 2 bases, with 10 bases separating them. CDR3 length: 14 residues. CDR3 nucleotide sequence: TGTGCCAGCAGCCAATCGGTGCAGGCCTACGAGCAGTACTTC. Translation: CASSQSVQAYEQYF.

The rearrangement uses TRBV5-6 and TRBJ1-4; the match to TRBD1 covers 10 bases. The length of the CDR3 is 17 residues. The V gene's germline CDR1 is SGHDT and CDR2 YYEEEE. Losses at the gene ends were 0 bases for V and 3 bases for J; bases not matched to a gene: 5. This chain's CDR3 is CASSLDGTGVPNEKLFF. The DNA for the CDR3 is TGTGCCAGCAGCTTGGACGGGACAGGGGTGCCTAATGAAAAACTGTTTTTT.

The rearrangement uses TRBV9 and TRBJ2-1; D is possibly TRBD2 (5 bases). Germline CDR1 SGDLS, CDR2 YYNGEE. The CDR3 sequence is 15 residues long. V dropped 5 bases and J dropped 0 bases, with 12 bases sitting between them. The CDR3 coding sequence is TGTGCCAGCAGTCCGAATCGGGGCTCCTACAATGAGCAGTTCTTC. Residues: CASSPNRGSYNEQFF. The full variable domain, completed using reference TRBV9 and TRBJ2-1, is DSGVTQTPKHLITATGQRVTLRCSPRSGDLSVYWYQQSLDQGLQFLIQYYNGEERAKGNILERFSAQQFPDLHSELNLSSLELGDSALYFCASSPNRGSYNEQFFGPGTRLTVL.

The genes are TRBV6-5 and TRBJ2-7; D gene uncertain. This CDR3 comprises 15 residues. CDR1 and CDR2 from the germline V gene are MNHEY and SVGAGI. Trimming removed 2 bases from V and 7 bases from J, with 18 bases in between. CDR3 DNA sequence: TGTGCCAGCAGTTACGTCCCCAACACCGAGCGAGAGCAGTACTTC. The encoded protein is CASSYVPNTEREQYF.

V gene TRBV7-8 combines with J gene TRBJ2-1; 13 bases match TRBD2. CDR3 size: 18 residues. Per germline, CDR1 SGHVS and CDR2 FQNEAQ. V gave up 4 bases and J gave up 7 bases; unmatched junction bases: 13. The CDR3 here is CASSSKRPGLAGWNEQFF. The CDR3 coding sequence is TGTGCCAGCAGCTCAAAGAGACCGGGACTAGCGGGGTGGAATGAGCAGTTCTTC. The full variable domain, in which reference TRBV7-8 and TRBJ2-1 provide the parts outside the CDR3, is GAGVSQSPRYKVAKRGQDVALRCDPISGHVSLFWYQQALGQGPEFLTYFQNEAQLDKSGLPSDRFFAERPEGSVSTLKIQRTQQEDSAVYLCASSSKRPGLAGWNEQFFGPGTRLTVL.

The gene calls are TRBV5-1 and TRBJ2-5; TRBD2 might be the D (5 bases). Looked up from germline, CDR1 is SGHRS and CDR2 is YFSETQ. Between the trimmed V and J ends, which lost 0 bases and 5 bases, there was a span of 11 bases. This CDR3 region has 14 residues. CDR3: CASSLGLAFETQYF. The CDR3 bases are TGCGCCAGCAGCTTGGGGCTAGCCTTCGAGACCCAGTACTTC.

The chain has TRBV3-1 (or the pseudogene TRBV3-2) and TRBJ2-1; no definite D call. V was shortened by 4 bases and J by 5 bases, with 15 bases between the two germline ends. Germline loops: CDR1 LGHDT, CDR2 YNNKEL (reference sequence). The CDR3 sequence is 15 residues long. CDR3: CASSRDSTGNNEQFF. The CDR3 bases are TGTGCCAGCAGCCGCGACTCGACTGGTAACAATGAGCAGTTCTTC.

V is TRBV7-8 and J is TRBJ2-7; 8 bases fit TRBD2. V lost 1 base and J lost 6; bases outside the gene matches: 14. The CDR3 totals 17 residues. Germline lookup yields CDR1 SGHVS and CDR2 FQNEAQ. CDR3 DNA: TGTGCCAGCAGCTTAGTTCCGGGACTAGGAGTTTTAGGCGAGCAGTACTTC. This encodes CASSLVPGLGVLGEQYF.

The CDR3 DNA sequence: TGTGCCAGCAGCTTGGGGACTAACCAAGAGACCCAGTACTTC. As protein: CASSLGTNQETQYF. The rearrangement joins TRBV13 to TRBJ2-5, with 7 bases lining up with TRBD2. The V and J ends lost 3 bases and 0 bases, in that order; junction bases with no gene match: 1. Germline CDR1 and CDR2: PRHDT and FYEKMQ (reference sequence). The CDR3 has 14 amino acids.

This sequence joins TRBV6-5 and TRBJ2-1; D is unclear. CDR3 length: 15 amino acids. The germline V gene has CDR1 MNHEY and CDR2 SVGAGI. Deletions cut 6 bases from V and 4 bases from J, with 16 bases between. In nucleotides, the CDR3 is TGTGCCAGCAGCTCGGTTCCCGTTCTGTACAATGAGCAGTTCTTC. Its protein product is CASSSVPVLYNEQFF.

The rearrangement joins TRBV29-1 to TRBJ2-3; the match to TRBD2 covers 12 bases. Germline-derived CDR1 and CDR2 are SQVTM and ANQGSEA. The CDR3 loop spans 17 amino acids. V shed 7 bases and J 4 bases; nucleotides not matched to a gene: 15. CDR3 amino acids: CSASGALAGGPPDTQYF. In DNA, the CDR3 is TGCAGCGCGTCGGGGGCTCTAGCGGGGGGGCCTCCAGATACGCAGTATTTT.

The chain links TRBV7-5 to TRBJ2-7; TRBD1 is the table's D call, not checked against the DNA. TRBV7-5 constitutes a pseudogene. This CDR3 comprises 14 residues. CDR3 DNA sequence: TGTGCCAGAAGCTTAGCAAGGGGCCTCCCGGAGCAGTACTTC. Encoded protein: CARSLARGLPEQYF.

The V gene is TRBV7-3, the J gene TRBJ2-7; weak D call: TRBD1 (8 bases). The CDR3 has 13 amino acids. V was shortened by 5 bases and J by 7 bases, with 15 bases between the two germline ends. Looked up from germline, CDR1 is SGHTA and CDR2 is FQGTGA. The CDR3 region has the DNA TGTGCCAGCAGCAAGACAGGGGAGGGGGAGCAGTACTTC. Amino acids: CASSKTGEGEQYF.

This chain uses TRBV6-5 with TRBJ2-6; D remains ambiguous. V was trimmed by 7 bases and J by 1 base, leaving 5 bases between them. The CDR3 spans 13 residues. The germline gives CDR1 MNHEY, CDR2 SVGAGI. The CDR3 DNA sequence: TGTGCCAGCACGAGGTCTGGGGCCAACGTCCTGACTTTC. Translating it yields CASTRSGANVLTF.

V gene TRBV15 combines with J gene TRBJ2-3, with no clear D. The CDR3 spans 15 residues. Germline-derived CDR1 and CDR2 are LNHNV and YYDKDF (reference sequence). V lost 9 bases and J 0 bases, leaving 16 bases between the germline ends. The CDR3, as DNA: TGTGCCACAGCCTTAGACAAAGCTAGCACAGATACGCAGTATTTT. It specifies CATALDKASTDTQYF.

This chain joins TRBV4-3 and TRBJ1-2, with 7 nucleotides matching TRBD1. CDR1 and CDR2 (germline): LGHNA, YSLEER. CDR3 length: 13 amino acids. V gave up 0 bases and J gave up 8 bases; unmatched junction bases: 3. This CDR3 reads CASSQDGTAGYTF. The CDR3 bases are TGCGCCAGCAGCCAAGACGGGACAGCCGGCTACACCTTC.

CDR3 amino acids: CASSLDGGIDEQYF. The DNA for the CDR3 is TGTGCCAGCAGCTTAGATGGCGGGATCGACGAGCAGTACTTC. This chain uses TRBV7-9 with TRBJ2-7, with D perhaps TRBD2 (6 bases). The V end lost 1 base, the J end lost 5 bases, and 12 bases lay between the germline ends. This CDR3 is built from 14 residues. Germline values: CDR1 SEHNR, CDR2 FQNEAQ (reference sequence).

The chain joins TRBV6-2 or TRBV6-3 to TRBJ2-2; possibly TRBD1 for D (5 bases). Trimming took off 7 bases at V and 5 bases at J, with 14 bases between the two ends. The CDR3 length is 14 residues. The germline CDR1 and CDR2 sequences are MNHEY and SVGEGT. In DNA form, the CDR3 reads TGTGCCAGCACCCCTACGACAGCGACCGGGGAGCTGTTTTTT. It codes for CASTPTTATGELFF.

Written as DNA, the CDR3 is TGTGCCAGCAGCGTGACTTTGACAGGGACGGGTCAGCCCCAGCATTTT. It is translated as CASSVTLTGTGQPQHF. The gene calls are TRBV5-5 and TRBJ1-5, with 7 bases identical to TRBD1. Germline V lookup: CDR1 SGHKS, CDR2 YYEKEE (reference sequence). The CDR3 sequence is 16 residues long. J lost 6 bases, V lost 4 bases, and 13 bases had no gene match.

The V gene is TRBV6-4, the J gene TRBJ2-1, with TRBD2 matching 11 bases. Trimming at V came to 10 bases and at J to 10 bases, leaving 12 bases not matched to a gene. Per the germline V gene, CDR1 is MRHNA and CDR2 is SNTAGT. There are 14 residues in the CDR3. The CDR3 region is CATSLAGDTSEQFF. CDR3 coding DNA: TGTGCCACCTCACTAGCGGGAGACACCTCAGAGCAGTTCTTC.

The rearrangement links TRBV4-3 to TRBJ2-7; D ambiguous. The V gene's germline CDR1 is LGHNA and CDR2 YSLEER. The CDR3 loop spans 13 amino acids. Trimming cost V 0 bases and J 5 bases, with 8 bases left between them. This chain's CDR3 is CASSQDRDDEQYF. The DNA of the CDR3 is TGCGCCAGCAGCCAAGATCGCGATGACGAGCAGTACTTC.

V usage is TRBV27 and J usage is TRBJ2-7; 9 positions match TRBD1. Germline loops: CDR1 MNHEY, CDR2 SMNVEV (reference sequence). CDR3 length: 15 amino acids. V trimming: 3 bases; J trimming: 5 bases; junction bases outside the gene matches: 8. The CDR3 bases are TGTGCCAGCAGTTTTTGGGACAGGGTGGACAACGAGCAGTACTTC. Translation: CASSFWDRVDNEQYF.

The chain has TRBV11-2 and TRBJ2-5; perhaps TRBD1 as D (5 bases). The CDR3 spans 10 residues. The germline V gene has CDR1 SGHAT and CDR2 FQNNGV. V lost 7 bases to trimming and J lost 12 bases, with 12 bases between them. The CDR3 DNA is TGTGCCAGCACAGGGCAAGGGGAGTACTTC. Its protein is CASTGQGEYF. Combining the CDR3 with reference TRBV11-2 and TRBJ2-5 gives the whole variable domain EAGVAQSPRYKIIEKRQSVAFWCNPISGHATLYWYQQILGQGPKLLIQFQNNGVVDDSQLPKDRFSAERLKGVDSTLKIQPAKLEDSAVYLCASTGQGEYFGPGTRLLVL.

This clone was seen a few times. V gene TRBV7-2 combines with J gene TRBJ1-2, with D possibly TRBD1 on 6 matching bases. V was shortened by 0 bases and J by 7 bases, with 12 bases between the two germline ends. The CDR3 length is 14 residues. Germline values: CDR1 SGHTA, CDR2 FQGNSA. The chain's CDR3 is CASSLATGSGGYTF. The CDR3 region has the DNA TGTGCCAGCAGCTTAGCCACAGGGAGCGGTGGCTACACCTTC.